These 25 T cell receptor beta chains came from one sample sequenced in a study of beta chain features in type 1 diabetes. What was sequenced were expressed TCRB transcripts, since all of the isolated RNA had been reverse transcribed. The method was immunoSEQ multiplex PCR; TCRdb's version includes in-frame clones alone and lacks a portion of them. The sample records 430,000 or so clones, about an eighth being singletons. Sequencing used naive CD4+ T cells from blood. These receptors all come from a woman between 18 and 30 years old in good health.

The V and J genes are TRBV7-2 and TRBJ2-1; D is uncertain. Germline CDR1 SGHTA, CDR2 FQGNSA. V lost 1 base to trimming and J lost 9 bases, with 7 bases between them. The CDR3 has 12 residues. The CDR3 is CASSLERLEQFF. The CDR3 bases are TGTGCCAGCAGCTTAGAGAGGCTTGAGCAGTTCTTC.

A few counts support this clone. As DNA, the CDR3 is TGTGCCAGCAGTTGGCGGGAGACCTACAATGAGCAGTTCTTC. Its translation is CASSWRETYNEQFF. The J gene is TRBJ2-1, the V gene TRBV7-8; TRBD2 matches at 7 bases. J gave up 2 bases and V 6 bases, and 4 bases lay outside the gene matches. Germline V gene sequence: CDR1 SGHVS, CDR2 FQNEAQ. The CDR3 is 14 residues long.

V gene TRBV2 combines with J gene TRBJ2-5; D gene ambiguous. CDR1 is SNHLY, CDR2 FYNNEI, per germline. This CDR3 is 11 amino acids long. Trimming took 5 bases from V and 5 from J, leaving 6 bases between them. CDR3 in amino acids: CASSPWETQYF. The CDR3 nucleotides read TGTGCCAGCAGTCCGTGGGAGACCCAGTACTTC.

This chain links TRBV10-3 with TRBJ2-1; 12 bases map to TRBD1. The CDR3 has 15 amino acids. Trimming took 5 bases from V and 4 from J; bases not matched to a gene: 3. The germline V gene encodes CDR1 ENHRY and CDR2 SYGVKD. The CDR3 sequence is CAISSGQGAYNEQFF. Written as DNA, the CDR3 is TGTGCCATCAGTTCGGGACAGGGGGCTTACAATGAGCAGTTCTTC.

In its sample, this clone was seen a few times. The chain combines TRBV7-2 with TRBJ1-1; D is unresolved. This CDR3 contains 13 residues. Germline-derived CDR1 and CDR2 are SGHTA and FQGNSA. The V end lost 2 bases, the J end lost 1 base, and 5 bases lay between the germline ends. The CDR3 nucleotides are TGTGCCAGCAGCTTACACCAGAACACTGAAGCTTTCTTT. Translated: CASSLHQNTEAFF.

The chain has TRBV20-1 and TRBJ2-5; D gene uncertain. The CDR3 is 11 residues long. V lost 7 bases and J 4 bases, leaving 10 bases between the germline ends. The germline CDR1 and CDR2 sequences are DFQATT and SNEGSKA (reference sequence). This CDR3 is CSVPRRETQYF. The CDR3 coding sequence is TGCAGTGTCCCCCGCCGAGAGACCCAGTACTTC.

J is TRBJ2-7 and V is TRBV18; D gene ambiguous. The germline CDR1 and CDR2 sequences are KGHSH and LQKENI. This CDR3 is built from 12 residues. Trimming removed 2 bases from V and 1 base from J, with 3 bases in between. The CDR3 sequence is CASSPGSYEQYF. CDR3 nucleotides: TGTGCCAGCTCACCAGGGTCCTACGAGCAGTACTTC.

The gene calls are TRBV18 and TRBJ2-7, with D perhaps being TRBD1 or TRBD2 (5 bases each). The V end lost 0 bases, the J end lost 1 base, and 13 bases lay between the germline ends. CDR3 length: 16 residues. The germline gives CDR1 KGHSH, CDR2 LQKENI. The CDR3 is CASSPPGPPGSYEQYV. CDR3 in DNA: TGTGCCAGCTCACCACCGGGACCGCCTGGGTCCTACGAGCAGTACGTC.

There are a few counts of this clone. CDR3 DNA sequence: TGTGCCAGCAGTGGGGACGGGTACGAGCAGTACGTC. This codes for CASSGDGYEQYV. The chain uses TRBV6-4 and TRBJ2-7; D possibly uses TRBD1 or TRBD2 (5 bases each). Germline CDR1 MRHNA, CDR2 SNTAGT. V gave up 4 bases and J gave up 4 bases, with 8 bases separating them. The CDR3 spans 12 residues.

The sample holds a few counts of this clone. For the CDR3, the DNA is TGTGCCAGCAGTGCCTTGGGACTGGGGGACACAAATTCACCCCTCCACTTT. This encodes CASSALGLGDTNSPLHF. This chain links TRBV25-1 with TRBJ1-6; perhaps TRBD1 as D (6 bases). This CDR3 is built from 17 residues. Germline CDR1 is MGHDK and CDR2 is SYGVNS. V lost 4 bases to trimming and J lost 7 bases, with 20 bases between them.

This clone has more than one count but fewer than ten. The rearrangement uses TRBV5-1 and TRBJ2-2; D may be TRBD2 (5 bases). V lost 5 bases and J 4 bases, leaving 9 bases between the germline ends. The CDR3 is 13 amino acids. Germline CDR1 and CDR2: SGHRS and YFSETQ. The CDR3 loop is CASSAGRTGELFF. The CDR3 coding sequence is TGCGCCAGCAGTGCGGGTCGCACCGGGGAGCTGTTTTTT.

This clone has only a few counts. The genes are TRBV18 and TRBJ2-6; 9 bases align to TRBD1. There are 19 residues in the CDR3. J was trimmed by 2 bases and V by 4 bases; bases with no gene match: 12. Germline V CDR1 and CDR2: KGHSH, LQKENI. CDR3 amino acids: CASSLLTGTGLAGANVLTF. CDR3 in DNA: TGTGCCAGCTCACTCCTAACCGGGACAGGGTTGGCTGGGGCCAACGTCCTGACTTTC.

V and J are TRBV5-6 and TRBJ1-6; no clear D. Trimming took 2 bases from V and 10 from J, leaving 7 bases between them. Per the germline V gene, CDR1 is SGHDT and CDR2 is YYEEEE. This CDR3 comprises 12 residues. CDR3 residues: CASSFWASPLHF. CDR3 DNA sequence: TGTGCCAGCAGCTTTTGGGCATCACCCCTCCACTTT.

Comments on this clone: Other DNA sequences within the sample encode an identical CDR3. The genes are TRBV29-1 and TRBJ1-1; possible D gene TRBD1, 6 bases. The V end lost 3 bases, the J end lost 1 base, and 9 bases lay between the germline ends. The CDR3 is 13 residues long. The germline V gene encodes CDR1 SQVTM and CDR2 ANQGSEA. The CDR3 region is CSVDRGRNTEAFF. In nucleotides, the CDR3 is TGCAGCGTTGACAGGGGTAGGAACACTGAAGCTTTCTTT.

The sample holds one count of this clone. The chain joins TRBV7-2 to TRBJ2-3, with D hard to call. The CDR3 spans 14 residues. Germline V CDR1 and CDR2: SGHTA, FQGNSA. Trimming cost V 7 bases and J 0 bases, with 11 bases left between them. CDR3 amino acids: CASTPSPSTDTQYF. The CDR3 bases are TGTGCCAGCACCCCTAGTCCTAGCACAGATACGCAGTATTTT.

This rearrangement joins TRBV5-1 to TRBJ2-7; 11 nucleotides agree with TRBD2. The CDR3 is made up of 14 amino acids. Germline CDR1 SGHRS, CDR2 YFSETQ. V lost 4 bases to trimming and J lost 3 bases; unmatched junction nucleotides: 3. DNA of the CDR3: TGCGCCAGCAGCCCGGGGACTAGCGGCTACGAGCAGTACTTC. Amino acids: CASSPGTSGYEQYF.

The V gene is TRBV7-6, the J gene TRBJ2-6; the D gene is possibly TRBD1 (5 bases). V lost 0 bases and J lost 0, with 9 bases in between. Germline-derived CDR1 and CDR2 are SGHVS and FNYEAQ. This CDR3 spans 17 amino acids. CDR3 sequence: CASSLAITGSGANVLTF. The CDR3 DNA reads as TGTGCCAGCAGCTTAGCCATCACAGGCTCTGGGGCCAACGTCCTGACTTTC.

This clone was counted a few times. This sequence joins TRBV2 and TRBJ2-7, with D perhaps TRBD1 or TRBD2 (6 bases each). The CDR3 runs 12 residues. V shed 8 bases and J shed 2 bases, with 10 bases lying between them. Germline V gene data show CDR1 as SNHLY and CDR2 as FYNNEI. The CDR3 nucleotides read TGTGCCAGCCGGGGGCAGCCCTACGAGCAGTACTTC. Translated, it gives CASRGQPYEQYF. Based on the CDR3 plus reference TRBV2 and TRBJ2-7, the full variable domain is EPEVTQTPSHQVTQMGQEVILRCVPISNHLYFYWYRQILGQKVEFLVSFYNNEISEKSEIFDDQFSVERPDGSNFTLKIRSTKLEDSAMYFCASRGQPYEQYFGPGTRLTVT.

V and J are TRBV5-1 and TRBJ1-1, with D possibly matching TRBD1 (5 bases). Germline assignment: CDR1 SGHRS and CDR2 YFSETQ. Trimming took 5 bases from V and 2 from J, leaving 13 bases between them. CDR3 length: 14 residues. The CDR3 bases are TGCGCCAGCAGTACCAACAGGCAAAACACTGAAGCTTTCTTT. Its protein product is CASSTNRQNTEAFF. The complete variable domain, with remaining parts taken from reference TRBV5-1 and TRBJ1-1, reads KAGVTQTPRYLIKTRGQQVTLSCSPISGHRSVSWYQQTPGQGLQFLFEYFSETQRNKGNFPGRFSGRQFSNSRSEMNVSTLELGDSALYLCASSTNRQNTEAFFGQGTRLTVV.

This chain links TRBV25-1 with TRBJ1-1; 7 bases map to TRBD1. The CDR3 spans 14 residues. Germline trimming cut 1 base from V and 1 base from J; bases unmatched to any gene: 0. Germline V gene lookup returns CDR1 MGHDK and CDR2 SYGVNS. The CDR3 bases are TGTGCCAGCAGTGAATCAGGGGGGAACACTGAAGCTTTCTTT. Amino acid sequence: CASSESGGNTEAFF. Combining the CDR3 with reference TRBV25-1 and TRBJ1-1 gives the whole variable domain EADIYQTPRYLVIGTGKKITLECSQTMGHDKMYWYQQDPGMELHLIHYSYGVNSTEKGDLSSESTVSRIRTEHFPLTLESARPSHTSQYLCASSESGGNTEAFFGQGTRLTVV.

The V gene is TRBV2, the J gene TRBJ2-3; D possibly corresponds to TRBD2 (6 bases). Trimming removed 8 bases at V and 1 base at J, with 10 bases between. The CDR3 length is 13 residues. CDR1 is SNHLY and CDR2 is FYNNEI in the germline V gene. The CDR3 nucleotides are TGTGCCAGCGGGCGGGACCGCACAGATACGCAGTATTTT. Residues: CASGRDRTDTQYF. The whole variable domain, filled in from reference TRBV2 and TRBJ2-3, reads EPEVTQTPSHQVTQMGQEVILRCVPISNHLYFYWYRQILGQKVEFLVSFYNNEISEKSEIFDDQFSVERPDGSNFTLKIRSTKLEDSAMYFCASGRDRTDTQYFGPGTRLTVL.

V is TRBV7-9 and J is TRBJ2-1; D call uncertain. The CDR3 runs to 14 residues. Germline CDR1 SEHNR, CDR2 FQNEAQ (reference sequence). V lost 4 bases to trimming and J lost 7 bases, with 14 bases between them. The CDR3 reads CASSSRSTENEQFF. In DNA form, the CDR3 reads TGTGCCAGCAGCTCCCGATCGACGGAAAATGAGCAGTTCTTC.

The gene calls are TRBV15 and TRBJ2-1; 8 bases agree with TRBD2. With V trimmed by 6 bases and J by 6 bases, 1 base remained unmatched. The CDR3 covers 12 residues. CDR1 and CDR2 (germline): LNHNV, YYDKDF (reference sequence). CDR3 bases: TGTGCCACCAGGGGGACTAGCAATGAGCAGTTCTTC. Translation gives CATRGTSNEQFF.

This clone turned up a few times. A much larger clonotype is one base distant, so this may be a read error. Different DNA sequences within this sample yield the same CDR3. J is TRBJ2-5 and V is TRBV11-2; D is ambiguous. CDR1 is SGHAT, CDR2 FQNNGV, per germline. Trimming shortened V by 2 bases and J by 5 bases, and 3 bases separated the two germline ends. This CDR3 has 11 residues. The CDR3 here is CASSLRETQYF. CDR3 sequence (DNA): TGTGCCAGCAGCTTACGGGAGACCCAGTACTTC.

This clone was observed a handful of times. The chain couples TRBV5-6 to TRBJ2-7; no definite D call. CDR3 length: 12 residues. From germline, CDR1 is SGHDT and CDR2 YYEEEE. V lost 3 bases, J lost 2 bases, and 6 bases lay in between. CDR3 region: CASSSQAYEQYF. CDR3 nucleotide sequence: TGTGCCAGCAGCTCCCAGGCCTACGAGCAGTACTTC.